This TCR beta chain came from a study of vaccination and CD4 T cells after COVID-19. Background on the study: Subjects got two shots of BNT162b2 or mRNA-1273 vaccine.

Sample treatment: approximately 9-day PBMC culture with coronavirus spike peptide pools or control peptides (ViraFEST assay). Germline V gene data show CDR1 as DFQATT and CDR2 as SNEGSKA (reference sequence). V gave up 3 bases and J gave up 3 bases, with 15 bases separating them. This CDR3 comprises 16 residues. Remarks on this clonotype: Antigen unknown.

Oncomine TCR Beta short-read sequencing was applied to DNA from cultured CD4+ T cells. TCRdb reanalysed the PCR reads using MiXCR and keeps one entry per CDR3 protein. Of over 9,000 distinct CDR3 sequences listed, roughly half were seen once; the top ten hold over 9.5%. The clonotype was recovered from a human donor who had recovered from COVID-19. The chain has TRBV20-1 and TRBJ1-6, with D perhaps matching TRBD1 (5 bases). Sequencing was carried out using CD4+ T cells from blood, cultured in vitro. CDR3 sequence (DNA): TGCAGTGCTAGTCGTCTCGGGACCGACTATAATTCACCCCTCCACTTT. Amino acids: CSASRLGTDYNSPLHF.